The 13 T cell receptor beta chains presented below share a single source sample, sequenced in a study of CD8+ T cells in alopecia areata. As for treatment: oral pan-JAK inhibitor, 5-10 mg twice daily. Extraction and reverse transcription of RNA yielded cDNA as the sequencing template. Here immunoSEQ multiplex PCR was the method, and the copy in TCRdb shows in-frame clones only, minus some. The table shows fewer than 250,000 clones, with about 65% occurring only once. This sample comprised CD4+ T cells sorted from blood, obtained at week 49, from a patient treated with tofacitinib. The receptors originated from a human donor with alopecia areata.

The J gene is TRBJ2-3, the V gene TRBV6-5, with a possible D match to TRBD1 (6 bases). The CDR3 runs 14 residues. The germline V gene has CDR1 MNHEY and CDR2 SVGAGI. Trimming removed 6 bases at V and 3 bases at J, with 13 bases between. CDR3 bases: TGTGCCAGCAGCGACACAGGGCGTACAGATACGCAGTATTTT. Amino acids: CASSDTGRTDTQYF.

V usage is TRBV29-1 and J usage is TRBJ2-5; D possibly corresponds to TRBD2 (5 bases). Trimming left V 5 bases short and J 5 bases short, with 12 bases between. CDR1 is SQVTM and CDR2 is ANQGSEA in the germline V gene. The CDR3 is 12 residues long. CDR3 coding DNA: TGCAGCGTTAAATCTCCGGGGGAGACCCAGTACTTC. This gives the protein CSVKSPGETQYF.

The chain couples TRBV7-2 to TRBJ2-3; perhaps TRBD2 as D (5 bases). Germline V gene data show CDR1 as SGHTA and CDR2 as FQGNSA. Trimming stripped 8 bases from V and 2 bases from J, with 11 bases between. This CDR3 spans 13 amino acids. CDR3 sequence (DNA): TGTGCCAGCCAGCGGTACTACACAGATACGCAGTATTTT. This gives the protein CASQRYYTDTQYF.

Written as DNA, the CDR3 is TGTGCCAGCAGTGACCGAGTCTTTGCTTTCTTT. Residues: CASSDRVFAFF. The rearrangement joins TRBV6-1 to TRBJ1-1; D not resolved. CDR3 length: 11 amino acids. V lost 3 bases, J lost 11 bases, and 10 bases lay in between. CDR1 MNHNS and CDR2 SASEGT come from the germline V gene.

The rearrangement uses TRBV30 and TRBJ1-1; the match to TRBD1 covers 8 bases. Per the germline V gene, CDR1 is GTSNPN and CDR2 is SVGIG (reference sequence). CDR3 size: 14 residues. With V trimmed by 6 bases and J by 3 bases, 9 bases remained unmatched. The CDR3 reads CACHRDRRDTEAFF. DNA of the CDR3: TGTGCCTGCCACCGGGACAGGCGGGACACTGAAGCTTTCTTT.

J is TRBJ1-6 and V is TRBV29-1; a possible D gene is TRBD1 (5 bases). Germline CDR1 and CDR2: SQVTM and ANQGSEA. The CDR3 totals 13 residues. V was clipped by 4 bases and J by 7 bases, with 11 bases between them. CDR3 DNA sequence: TGCAGCGTTGGGGAGGGGTACAATTCACCCCTCCACTTT. This gives the protein CSVGEGYNSPLHF.

This clone was seen a few times. This chain links TRBV7-2 with TRBJ2-3; D not certain. Trimming shortened V by 4 bases and J by 4 bases, and 15 bases separated the two germline ends. Germline lookup yields CDR1 SGHTA and CDR2 FQGNSA. There are 15 residues in the CDR3. The CDR3 loop reads CASSSPGPSSDTQYF. The CDR3 DNA reads TGTGCCAGCAGCTCACCGGGTCCTTCTTCAGATACGCAGTATTTT.

This chain connects TRBV27 to TRBJ1-6, with D maybe TRBD1 (6 bases). V lost 4 bases to trimming and J lost 1 base, with 17 bases between them. Germline V gives CDR1 MNHEY, CDR2 SMNVEV (reference sequence). There are 18 residues in the CDR3. Here the CDR3 DNA reads TGTGCCAGCAGTTGGGGCGACCCGGGGGCATCCTATAATTCACCCCTCCACTTT. Protein product: CASSWGDPGASYNSPLHF.

The chain recombines TRBV30 with TRBJ1-1; 7 bases match TRBD1. The CDR3 spans 14 residues. Germline CDR1 GTSNPN, CDR2 SVGIG (reference sequence). J was trimmed by 6 bases and V by 3 bases; bases with no gene match: 10. CDR3 protein: CAWSNLGQLSEAFF. The CDR3 DNA reads TGTGCCTGGAGCAACCTGGGACAGCTTTCTGAAGCTTTCTTT.

V usage is TRBV30 and J usage is TRBJ1-2; D is possibly TRBD1 (5 bases). The CDR3 is made up of 13 amino acids. V gave up 5 bases and J gave up 7 bases, with 17 bases separating them. Germline CDR1 is GTSNPN and CDR2 is SVGIG (reference sequence). The CDR3 loop reads CAWSGDDGGGYTF. For the CDR3, the DNA is TGTGCCTGGTCTGGGGACGATGGTGGTGGCTACACCTTC.

This clone occurred a few times. The V gene is TRBV5-1, the J gene TRBJ2-3; tentatively, D is TRBD2 (5 bases). V shed 6 bases and J shed 2 bases, with 13 bases lying between them. CDR1 and CDR2 (germline): SGHRS, YFSETQ. The CDR3 contains 14 residues. CDR3 in amino acids: CASKTGKVTDTQYF. CDR3 sequence (DNA): TGCGCCAGCAAAACGGGGAAAGTCACAGATACGCAGTATTTT.

The chain employs TRBV7-2 and TRBJ1-2; no clear D gene. Between the trimmed V and J ends, which lost 1 base and 4 bases, there was a span of 10 bases. CDR1 is SGHTA, CDR2 FQGNSA, per germline. This CDR3 is built from 14 residues. The CDR3 bases are TGTGCCAGCAGCTTAGATACGGGGTTCTATGGCTACACCTTC. Protein: CASSLDTGFYGYTF. The complete variable domain, with remaining parts taken from reference TRBV7-2 and TRBJ1-2, reads GAGVSQSPSNKVTEKGKDVELRCDPISGHTALYWYRQSLGQGLEFLIYFQGNSAPDKSGLPSDRFSAERTGGSVSTLTIQRTQQEDSAVYLCASSLDTGFYGYTFGSGTRLTVV.

The chain links TRBV5-1 to TRBJ2-5; weak D call: TRBD1 (5 bases). Trimming removed 4 bases from V and 5 bases from J, with 15 bases in between. Germline V lookup: CDR1 SGHRS, CDR2 YFSETQ. CDR3 size: 14 residues. The chain's CDR3 is CASSLGRGFETQYF. CDR3 in DNA: TGCGCCAGCAGCCTAGGAAGGGGTTTCGAGACCCAGTACTTC.